The 28 T cell receptor beta chains below were found in one sample sequenced in a study of cytomegalovirus exposure and HLA in healthy donors. The PCR used 60 Vbeta and 13 Jbeta primers. This table comes from immunoSEQ multiplex PCR, and its TCRdb copy is limited to in-frame clones, with some not included. The table has under 300,000 clones, 86% seen once. Specimen: PBMCs. These TCRs come from a man between 35 and 55 years old in good health and CMV-seropositive.

The chain employs TRBV9 and TRBJ2-1; 8 positions agree with TRBD2. There are 17 residues in the CDR3. Trimming removed 0 bases from V and 7 bases from J; junction bases left unmatched: 12. Germline V lookup: CDR1 SGDLS, CDR2 YYNGEE. The CDR3: CASSVGLREEGLNEQFF. The DNA for the CDR3 is TGTGCCAGCAGCGTAGGTCTGCGGGAGGAGGGTTTGAATGAGCAGTTCTTC.

This clone was observed a handful of times. The chain recombines TRBV7-3 with TRBJ2-1; a possible D gene is TRBD2 (5 bases). The CDR3 length is 14 residues. Germline CDR1 reads SGHTA; CDR2 reads FQGTGA. Trimming took off 2 bases at V and 6 bases at J, with 11 bases between the two ends. The CDR3 here is CASSLVRGSNEQFF. The DNA for the CDR3 is TGTGCCAGCAGCTTAGTACGGGGTTCCAATGAGCAGTTCTTC.

The chain links TRBV18 to TRBJ2-7; TRBD2 matches 12 bases. The V and J ends lost 2 bases and 5 bases, in that order; junction bases with no gene match: 7. Germline lookup yields CDR1 KGHSH and CDR2 LQKENI. This CDR3 is built from 16 residues. The CDR3 loop is CASSPWTSGAAHEQYF. CDR3 bases: TGTGCCAGCTCACCATGGACTAGCGGGGCGGCACACGAGCAGTACTTC.

The chain combines TRBV6-6 with TRBJ1-1, with unresolved D. CDR3 length: 12 amino acids. Looked up from germline, CDR1 is MNHNY and CDR2 is SVGAGI (reference sequence). The ends were cut back, 2 bases at V and 7 bases at J, with 8 bases in the middle. The CDR3 region is CASSYEGFEAFF. The CDR3 nucleotides are TGTGCCAGCAGTTACGAGGGATTTGAAGCTTTCTTT.

J is TRBJ2-3 and V is TRBV7-2, with a weak D call TRBD2 (5 bases). The CDR3 contains 17 residues. Germline CDR1 is SGHTA and CDR2 is FQGNSA. Trimming removed 1 base from V and 2 bases from J, with 16 bases in between. The CDR3 DNA follows: TGTGCCAGCAGCTTAGGTGACGGGATGGCAGACACAGATACGCAGTATTTT. Residues: CASSLGDGMADTDTQYF.

This chain uses TRBV29-1 with TRBJ1-5; TRBD1 agrees at 7 bases. CDR1 and CDR2 from the germline V gene are SQVTM and ANQGSEA. This CDR3 spans 20 amino acids. V trimming: 0 bases; J trimming: 2 bases; junction bases outside the gene matches: 19. In DNA, the CDR3 is TGCAGCGTTGAAGATAGCGGTGGTAGGGATCAGGGGGAACGCAATCAGCCCCAGCATTTT. Its protein is CSVEDSGGRDQGERNQPQHF.

The rearrangement uses TRBV19 and TRBJ2-3, with 7 bases identical to TRBD2. After removal of 7 bases from V and 2 bases from J, the junction contained 6 bases not matched to a gene. CDR1 and CDR2 (germline): LNHDA, SQIVND (reference sequence). This CDR3 is 14 amino acids long. In DNA, the CDR3 is TGTGCCAGTAAGGCAGCGGGATCCACAGATACGCAGTATTTT. The encoded protein is CASKAAGSTDTQYF.

This clone was observed once. V gene TRBV4-1 combines with J gene TRBJ2-3, with 8 bases that match TRBD2. V trimming: 0 bases; J trimming: 6 bases; junction bases outside the gene matches: 5. The CDR3 consists of 15 residues. CDR1 is MGHRA, CDR2 YSYEKL, per germline. CDR3 in amino acids: CASSQEGAGADTQYF. DNA of the CDR3: TGCGCCAGCAGCCAAGAAGGAGCGGGAGCCGATACGCAGTATTTT.

The V and J genes are TRBV19 and TRBJ1-5, with 7 bases matching TRBD1. CDR3 length: 15 amino acids. CDR1 LNHDA and CDR2 SQIVND come from the germline V gene (reference sequence). J lost 5 bases, V lost 11 bases, and 15 bases had no gene match. The CDR3 nucleotides read TGTGCCTCAACTATAGGGACAGAGGGTTATCAGCCCCAGCATTTT. It translates to CASTIGTEGYQPQHF.

This chain joins TRBV6-6 and TRBJ2-3, with D hard to call. The V gene's germline CDR1 is MNHNY and CDR2 SVGAGI (reference sequence). The V and J ends lost 7 bases and 1 base respectively, with 6 bases between them. This CDR3 has 12 residues. In DNA, the CDR3 is TGTGCCAGCACGGTAGGCACAGATACGCAGTATTTT. The encoded protein is CASTVGTDTQYF.

The chain is built from TRBV29-1 and TRBJ2-7; 10 bases line up with TRBD1. This CDR3 has 14 amino acids. The V gene end was trimmed by 5 bases and the J gene end by 2 bases; junction bases not matched to a gene: 6. Germline values: CDR1 SQVTM, CDR2 ANQGSEA. The CDR3 region is CSVRPGTGAYEQYF. CDR3 DNA sequence: TGCAGCGTTCGTCCCGGGACAGGGGCCTACGAGCAGTACTTC.

The rearrangement uses TRBV7-2 and TRBJ2-7; D remains ambiguous. V lost 2 bases, J lost 3 bases, and 14 bases lay in between. Germline CDR1 is SGHTA and CDR2 is FQGNSA. This CDR3 spans 15 amino acids. Here the CDR3 reads CASSLSPVPGYEQYF. CDR3 nucleotides: TGTGCCAGCAGCTTAAGCCCCGTGCCGGGCTACGAGCAGTACTTC.

The rearrangement links TRBV7-2 to TRBJ1-1; tentatively, D is TRBD1 (6 bases). The CDR3 covers 18 residues. The germline V and J ends were trimmed by 0 bases and 0 bases, with 17 bases remaining between them. The V gene's germline CDR1 is SGHTA and CDR2 FQGNSA. CDR3: CASSLAPYQGRMNTEAFF. The CDR3 nucleotides read TGTGCCAGCAGCTTAGCCCCTTATCAGGGGCGGATGAACACTGAAGCTTTCTTT.

J is TRBJ2-7 and V is TRBV29-1; perhaps TRBD1 as D (5 bases). Trimming shortened V by 0 bases and J by 2 bases, and 14 bases separated the two germline ends. The CDR3 contains 15 residues. Germline CDR1 and CDR2: SQVTM and ANQGSEA. The CDR3 reads CSVEDQGRATYEQYF. CDR3 bases: TGCAGCGTTGAAGATCAGGGCAGGGCAACCTACGAGCAGTACTTC.

The V and J genes are TRBV4-1 and TRBJ2-5; 10 bases agree with TRBD2. The V and J ends lost 2 bases and 5 bases, in that order; junction bases with no gene match: 2. The germline gives CDR1 MGHRA, CDR2 YSYEKL. This CDR3 contains 14 residues. CDR3 sequence: CASSQQLAGETQYF. The CDR3, as DNA: TGCGCCAGCAGCCAACAACTAGCGGGGGAGACCCAGTACTTC.

In this sample, this clone turned up a few times. This chain connects TRBV11-2 to TRBJ2-2; 8 bases line up with TRBD2. V lost 5 bases and J lost 4; bases outside the gene matches: 15. The CDR3 has 18 residues. The germline gives CDR1 SGHAT, CDR2 FQNNGV. CDR3 DNA sequence: TGTGCCAGCAGCCTGCTAGCGGGCGTCTTCTCGGGCACCGGGGAGCTGTTTTTT. This encodes CASSLLAGVFSGTGELFF.

The chain recombines TRBV27 with TRBJ1-5; unclear D gene. The V gene lost 6 bases and the J gene lost 11 bases, with 17 bases spanning the gap. The CDR3 has 13 residues. Germline V CDR1 and CDR2: MNHEY, SMNVEV (reference sequence). The DNA for the CDR3 is TGTGCCAGCAGCCATGGGGAGGTGTCGGCCCAGCATTTT. It specifies CASSHGEVSAQHF.

CDR3: CASSQAGHGGYTF. The CDR3 DNA follows: TGTGCCAGCAGCCAGGCGGGCCACGGAGGCTACACCTTC. The V call is TRBV5-4, the J call TRBJ1-2; D is unclear. V was shortened by 4 bases and J by 8 bases, with 15 bases between the two germline ends. Germline lookup yields CDR1 SGHNT and CDR2 YYREEE (reference sequence). The CDR3 sequence is 13 residues long.

In the case of this clone: One end of the junction does not line up with germline, which may come from a read error. The chain is built from TRBV7-7 and TRBJ2-5, with 9 bases that match TRBD2. From germline, CDR1 is SSHAT and CDR2 FNYEAQ (reference sequence). The CDR3 covers 17 residues. This CDR3 is CASSPTGLAQGGETQYF. CDR3 in DNA: TGTGCTAGCAGCCCCACGGGACTAGCACAAGGGGGAGAGACCCAGTACTTC. Using reference TRBV7-7 and TRBJ2-5 for the parts outside the CDR3, the full variable domain is GAGVSQSPRYKVTKRGQDVTLRCDPISSHATLYWYQQALGQGPEFLTYFNYEAQPDKSGLPSDRFSAERPEGSISTLTIQRTEQRDSAMYRCASSPTGLAQGGETQYFGPGTRLLVL.

The chain employs TRBV14 and TRBJ2-7, with TRBD2 matching over 16 bases. J was trimmed by 3 bases and V by 2 bases; bases with no gene match: 10. The germline CDR1 and CDR2 sequences are SGHDN and FVKESK. The CDR3 is 19 amino acids. CDR3 DNA: TGTGCCAGCAGCCAAAACACCGGGACTAGCGGGAGGGCCGGCTACGAGCAGTACTTC. Translating gives CASSQNTGTSGRAGYEQYF.

This clone was counted only a few times. The chain joins TRBV5-1 to TRBJ2-6; D may be TRBD1 (5 bases). CDR3 size: 18 residues. V was pared by 2 bases and J by 0 bases, with 15 bases between. CDR1 and CDR2 (germline): SGHRS, YFSETQ. The CDR3 region has the DNA TGCGCCAGCAGCTTCACAGGTGGGTTCCGCTCTGGGGCCAACGTCCTGACTTTC. This translates into CASSFTGGFRSGANVLTF.

Only one count was recorded for this clone. The junction departs from the called germline gene at one end, perhaps through a read error. The chain has TRBV7-9 and TRBJ2-7; TRBD1 matches 7 bases. CDR1 is SEHNR and CDR2 is FQNEAQ in the germline V gene (reference sequence). The CDR3 spans 12 residues. The CDR3 is CSSSPGGEEQYF. Here the CDR3 DNA reads TGTTCCAGCAGCCCAGGGGGAGAGGAGCAGTACTTC.

The genes are TRBV9 and TRBJ1-4; 11 bases are shared with TRBD1. The CDR3 covers 15 residues. With 4 bases clipped from V and 7 bases from J, the junction kept 6 bases outside the gene matches. Looked up from germline, CDR1 is SGDLS and CDR2 is YYNGEE. CDR3 residues: CASSSTGTGGEKLFF. The CDR3 DNA reads as TGTGCCAGCAGCTCAACCGGGACAGGGGGTGAAAAACTGTTTTTT. Drawing the rest from reference TRBV9 and TRBJ1-4, the complete variable domain is DSGVTQTPKHLITATGQRVTLRCSPRSGDLSVYWYQQSLDQGLQFLIQYYNGEERAKGNILERFSAQQFPDLHSELNLSSLELGDSALYFCASSSTGTGGEKLFFGSGTQLSVL.

Note on this clone: Within the sample, other DNA sequences also encode this same CDR3. The chain links TRBV19 to TRBJ1-2; 8 positions agree with TRBD1. This CDR3 contains 16 residues. V shed 3 bases, J shed 4 bases, and the junction held 10 bases outside the gene matches. Germline V gene lookup returns CDR1 LNHDA and CDR2 SQIVND (reference sequence). CDR3 coding DNA: TGTGCCAGTAGTATTCCTGTGGACAGGGCTCGCTATGGCTACACCTTC. Its translation is CASSIPVDRARYGYTF.

V gene TRBV6-6 combines with J gene TRBJ1-1; D unclear. The germline CDR1 and CDR2 sequences are MNHNY and SVGAGI (reference sequence). V was pared by 2 bases and J by 3 bases, with 7 bases between. The CDR3 spans 13 residues. DNA of the CDR3: TGTGCCAGCAGTTACGCGAGTTACACTGAAGCTTTCTTT. The encoded protein is CASSYASYTEAFF.

The chain carries TRBV6-6 and TRBJ2-7, with TRBD2 matching 8 bases. The junction had 3 bases not matched to a gene; V was cut back by 5 bases and J by 6 bases. The V gene's germline CDR1 is MNHNY and CDR2 SVGAGI (reference sequence). The CDR3 spans 12 residues. CDR3 coding DNA: TGTGCCAGCAGTACGGGGGGGGGCGAGCAGTACTTC. Residues: CASSTGGGEQYF.

The CDR3 loop is CASRGAPSSYNEQFF. In DNA, the CDR3 is TGTGCCAGCAGGGGGGCCCCTAGCTCCTACAATGAGCAGTTCTTC. The rearrangement links TRBV5-4 to TRBJ2-1; D perhaps matches TRBD1 (6 bases). The ends were cut back, 5 bases at V and 0 bases at J, with 12 bases in the middle. The germline gives CDR1 SGHNT, CDR2 YYREEE (reference sequence). The CDR3 has 15 residues.

The rearrangement joins TRBV28 to TRBJ1-1; D remains ambiguous. The CDR3 has 12 amino acids. Germline V gene data show CDR1 as MDHEN and CDR2 as SYDVKM. Trimming left V 2 bases short and J 3 bases short, with 4 bases between. CDR3 loop: CASSLTYTEAFF. DNA of the CDR3: TGTGCCAGCAGTTTAACATACACTGAAGCTTTCTTT.